This T cell receptor beta chain was sequenced in a study of blood T cell repertoires in COVID-19. Across the whole study: Sample material is recorded as cDNA or gDNA derived from T cells, B-cell-depleted T cells, or PBMCs.

This CDR3 region has 15 residues. V lost 7 bases, J lost 2 bases, and 18 bases lay in between. The germline gives CDR1 MGHDK, CDR2 SYGVNS. Some clones are missing from TCRdb's copy, which holds only in-frame ones; the method was immunoSEQ multiplex PCR. The table records about 210,000 clones, approximately 82% of them present only once. Input material: peripheral blood. V is TRBV25-1 and J is TRBJ2-7; TRBD1 might be the D (5 bases). The sequence came from a woman aged 45 to 65 with acute or convalescent COVID-19. Here the CDR3 reads CASTSDSSPTYEQYF. CDR3 in DNA: TGTGCCAGCACCTCCGACAGCTCCCCGACCTACGAGCAGTACTTC.